Each of the 5 T cell receptor beta chains below was sequenced from the same sample in a study of T-cell memory formation after mild COVID-19. Each CDR3 protein gets one entry after TCRdb re-called the 5' RACE reads with MiXCR. Here the sample spans 550,000 to 600,000 distinct CDR3 sequences, about 18% being singletons. The sequencing sample was made of PBMCs or a T cell subset sorted from them (not recorded which). These receptor sequences come from an adult woman who had mild COVID-19 (a few samples of this study predate the infection). Cell type and time point are not known.

The chain couples TRBV29-1 to TRBJ2-1; D not resolved. The CDR3 contains 14 residues. V gave up 2 bases and J gave up 1 base, with 9 bases separating them. The germline V gene encodes CDR1 SQVTM and CDR2 ANQGSEA. CDR3 DNA: TGCAGCGTTGAATGGAGTGATTCCTACAATGAGCAGTTCTTC. It translates to CSVEWSDSYNEQFF.

The chain has TRBV28 and TRBJ2-7; 9 bases are a match to TRBD2. The CDR3 loop spans 16 amino acids. Germline V CDR1 and CDR2: MDHEN, SYDVKM. Unmatched junction bases numbered 11, after V lost 6 bases and J lost 2 bases. The CDR3 bases are TGTGCCAGCAGCCGACGGGCTAGCGGGACACCCTACGAGCAGTACTTC. Amino acids: CASSRRASGTPYEQYF.

This clonotype has just a few counts. The chain couples TRBV7-9 to TRBJ2-5, with D unresolved. The CDR3 spans 16 residues. Germline V gene data show CDR1 as SEHNR and CDR2 as FQNEAQ (reference sequence). With 3 bases removed from V and 9 bases from J, the gap between germline ends came to 23 bases. The CDR3 protein is CASSLARQPQLFAQYF. The CDR3 bases are TGTGCCAGCAGCTTGGCGCGCCAGCCGCAGTTATTTGCCCAGTACTTC. The whole variable domain, remainder taken from reference TRBV7-9 and TRBJ2-5, is DTGVSQNPRHKITKRGQNVTFRCDPISEHNRLYWYRQTLGQGPEFLTYFQNEAQLEKSRLLSDRFSAERPKGSFSTLEIQRTEQGDSAMYLCASSLARQPQLFAQYFGPGTRLLVL.

This clonotype has more than one count but fewer than ten. The V gene is TRBV2, the J gene TRBJ2-5; D might be TRBD1 or TRBD2, each matching 6 bases. The CDR3 is made up of 12 amino acids. Trimming took off 6 bases at V and 5 bases at J, with 10 bases between the two ends. CDR1 and CDR2 (germline): SNHLY, FYNNEI. CDR3 region: CASRRGEETQYF. Here the CDR3 DNA reads TGTGCCAGCAGGAGGGGGGAGGAGACCCAGTACTTC.

V and J are TRBV6-1 and TRBJ2-1; 14 bases map to TRBD2. CDR1 is MNHNS and CDR2 is SASEGT in the germline V gene. J was trimmed by 11 bases and V by 6 bases; bases with no gene match: 12. The CDR3 spans 16 residues. In nucleotides, the CDR3 is TGTGCCAGCAGGGGGCAAGGACTAGCGGGGGGACCCCAGCAGTTCTTC. Translated: CASRGQGLAGGPQQFF.